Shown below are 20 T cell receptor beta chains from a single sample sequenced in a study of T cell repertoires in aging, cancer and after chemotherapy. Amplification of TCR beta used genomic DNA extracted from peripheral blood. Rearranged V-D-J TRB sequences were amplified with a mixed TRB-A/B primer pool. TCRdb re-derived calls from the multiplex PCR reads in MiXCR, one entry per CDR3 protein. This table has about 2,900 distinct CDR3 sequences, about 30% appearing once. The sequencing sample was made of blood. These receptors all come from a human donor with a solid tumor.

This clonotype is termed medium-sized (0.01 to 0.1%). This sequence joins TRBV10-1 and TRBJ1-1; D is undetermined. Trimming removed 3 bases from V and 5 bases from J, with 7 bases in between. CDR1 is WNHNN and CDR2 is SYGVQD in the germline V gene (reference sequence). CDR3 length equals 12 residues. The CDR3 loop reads CASSDGGTEAFF. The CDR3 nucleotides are TGCGCCAGCAGTGACGGAGGGACTGAAGCTTTCTTT.

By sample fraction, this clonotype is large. The chain's CDR3 is CAWDSGFYEQYF. The CDR3 DNA is TGTGCCTGGGACAGCGGATTTTACGAGCAGTACTTC. The gene calls are TRBV30 and TRBJ2-7; perhaps D is TRBD1 or TRBD2 (5 bases each). The CDR3 contains 12 residues. Trimming removed 5 bases from V and 4 bases from J, with 12 bases in between. In germline, CDR1 is GTSNPN, CDR2 SVGIG (reference sequence).

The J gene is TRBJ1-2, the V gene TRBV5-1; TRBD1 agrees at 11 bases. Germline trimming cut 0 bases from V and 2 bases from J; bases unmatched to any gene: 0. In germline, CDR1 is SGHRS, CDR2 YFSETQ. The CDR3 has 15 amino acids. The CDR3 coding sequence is TGCGCCAGCAGCTTGGGGACAGGGGGCAACTATGGCTACACCTTC. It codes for CASSLGTGGNYGYTF.

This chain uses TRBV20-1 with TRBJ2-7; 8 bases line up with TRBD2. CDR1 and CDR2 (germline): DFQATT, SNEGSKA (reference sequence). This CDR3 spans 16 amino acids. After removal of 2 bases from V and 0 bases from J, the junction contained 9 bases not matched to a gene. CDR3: CSARLAGIISSYEQYF. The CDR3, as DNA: TGCAGTGCTAGACTAGCGGGTATTATAAGCTCCTACGAGCAGTACTTC.

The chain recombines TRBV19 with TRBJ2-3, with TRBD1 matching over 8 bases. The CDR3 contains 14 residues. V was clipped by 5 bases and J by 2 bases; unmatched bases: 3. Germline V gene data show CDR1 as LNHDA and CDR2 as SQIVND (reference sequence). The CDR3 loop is CASSLDRDTDTQYF. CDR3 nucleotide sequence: TGTGCCAGTAGTCTGGACAGGGACACAGATACGCAGTATTTT.

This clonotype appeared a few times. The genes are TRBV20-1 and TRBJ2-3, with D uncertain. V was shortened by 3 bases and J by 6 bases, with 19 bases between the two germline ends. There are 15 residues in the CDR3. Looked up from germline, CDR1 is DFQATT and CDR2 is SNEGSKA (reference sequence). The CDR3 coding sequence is TGCAGTGCTAGGGCTTTCGTCACGCCCGATGATACGCAGTATTTT. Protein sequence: CSARAFVTPDDTQYF.

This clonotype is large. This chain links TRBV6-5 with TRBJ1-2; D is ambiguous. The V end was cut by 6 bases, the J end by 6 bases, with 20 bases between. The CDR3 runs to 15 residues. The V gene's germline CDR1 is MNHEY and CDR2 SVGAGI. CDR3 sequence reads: CASRNALIGVDGYTF. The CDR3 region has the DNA TGTGCCAGCAGAAACGCCCTAATCGGAGTCGATGGCTACACCTTC.

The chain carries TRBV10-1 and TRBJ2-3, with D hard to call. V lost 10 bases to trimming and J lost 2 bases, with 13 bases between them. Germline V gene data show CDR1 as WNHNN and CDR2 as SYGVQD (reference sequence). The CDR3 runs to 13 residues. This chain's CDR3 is CATKKTITDTQYF. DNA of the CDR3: TGCGCCACAAAGAAGACAATCACAGATACGCAGTATTTT.

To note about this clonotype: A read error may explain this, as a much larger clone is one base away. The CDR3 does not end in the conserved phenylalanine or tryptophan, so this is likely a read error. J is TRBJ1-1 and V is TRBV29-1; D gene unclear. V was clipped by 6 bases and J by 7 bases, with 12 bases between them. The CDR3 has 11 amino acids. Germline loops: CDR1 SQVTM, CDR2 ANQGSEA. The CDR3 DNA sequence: TGCAGCGTCGTTCTTCAGTATGAAGCTTTCATT. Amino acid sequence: CSVVLQYEAFI.

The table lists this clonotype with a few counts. In DNA form, the CDR3 reads TGTGCCAGCAGTTCTTTGGGCTCGAACACTGAAGCTTTCTTT. This gives the protein CASSSLGSNTEAFF. The chain employs TRBV6-5 and TRBJ1-1, with D uncertain. The V end was cut by 4 bases, the J end by 1 base, with 10 bases between. The CDR3 spans 14 residues. CDR1 is MNHEY and CDR2 is SVGAGI in the germline V gene.

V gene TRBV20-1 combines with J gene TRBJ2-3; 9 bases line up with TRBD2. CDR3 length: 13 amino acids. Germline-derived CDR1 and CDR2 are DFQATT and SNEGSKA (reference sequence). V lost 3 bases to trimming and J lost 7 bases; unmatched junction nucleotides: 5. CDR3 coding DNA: TGCAGTGCTAGCCCAGCGGGAGGTAATACGCAGTATTTT. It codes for CSASPAGGNTQYF.

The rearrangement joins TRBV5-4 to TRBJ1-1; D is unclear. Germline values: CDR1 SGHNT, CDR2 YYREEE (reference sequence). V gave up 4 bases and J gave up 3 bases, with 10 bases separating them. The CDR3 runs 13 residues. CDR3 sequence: CASSQDRDTEAFF. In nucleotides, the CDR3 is TGTGCCAGCAGCCAAGATAGAGACACTGAAGCTTTCTTT.

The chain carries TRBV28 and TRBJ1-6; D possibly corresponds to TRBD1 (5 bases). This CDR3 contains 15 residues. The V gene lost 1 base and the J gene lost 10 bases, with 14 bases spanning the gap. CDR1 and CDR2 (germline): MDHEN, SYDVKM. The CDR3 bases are TGTGCCAGCAGTTTATTGGTGGGGGATGGGTCACCCCTCCACTTT. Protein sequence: CASSLLVGDGSPLHF.

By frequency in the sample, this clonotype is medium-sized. This chain's CDR3 is CASSYPERGQPQHF. The DNA for the CDR3 is TGTGCCAGCAGTTACCCCGAGCGGGGTCAGCCCCAGCATTTT. The chain combines TRBV6-6 with TRBJ1-5; D remains ambiguous. The CDR3 spans 14 residues. Germline V gene data show CDR1 as MNHNY and CDR2 as SVGAGI (reference sequence). V lost 2 bases and J 6 bases, leaving 11 bases between the germline ends.

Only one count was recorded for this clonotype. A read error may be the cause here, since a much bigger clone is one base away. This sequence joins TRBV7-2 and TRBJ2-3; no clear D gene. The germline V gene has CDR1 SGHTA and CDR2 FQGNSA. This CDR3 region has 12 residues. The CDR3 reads CARSLVVDTQYF. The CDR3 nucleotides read TGTGCCAGAAGCTTAGTTGTAGATACGCAGTATTTT. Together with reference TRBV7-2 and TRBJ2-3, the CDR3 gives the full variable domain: GAGVSQSPSNKVTEKGKDVELRCDPISGHTALYWYRQSLGQGLEFLIYFQGNSAPDKSGLPSDRFSAERTGGSVSTLTIQRTQQEDSAVYLCARSLVVDTQYFGPGTRLTVL.

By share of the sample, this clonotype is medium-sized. The CDR3 DNA sequence: TGTGCCAGCAGTCTTTCCGGGACAGACGCATCACCCCTCCACTTT. As protein: CASSLSGTDASPLHF. The gene calls are TRBV12-3 or TRBV12-4 and TRBJ1-6, with 7 bases aligning to TRBD1. The CDR3 totals 15 residues. V gave up 5 bases and J gave up 10 bases; unmatched junction bases: 11.

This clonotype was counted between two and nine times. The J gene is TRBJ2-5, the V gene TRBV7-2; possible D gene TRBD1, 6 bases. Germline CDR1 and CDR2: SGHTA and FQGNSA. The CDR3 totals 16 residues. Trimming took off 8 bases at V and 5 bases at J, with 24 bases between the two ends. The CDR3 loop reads CASGWGQGWASETQYF. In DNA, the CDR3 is TGTGCCAGCGGCTGGGGGCAGGGATGGGCTTCGGAGACCCAGTACTTC.

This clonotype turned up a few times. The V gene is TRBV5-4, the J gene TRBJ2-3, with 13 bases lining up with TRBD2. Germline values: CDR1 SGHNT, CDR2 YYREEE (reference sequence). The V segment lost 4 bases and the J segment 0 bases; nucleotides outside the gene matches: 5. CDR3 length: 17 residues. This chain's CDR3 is CASSTGLAGQSTDTQYF. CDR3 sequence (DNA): TGTGCCAGCAGCACGGGACTAGCGGGGCAGAGCACAGATACGCAGTATTTT.

The CDR3 reads CSAKGGNQPQHF. CDR3 nucleotides: TGCAGTGCTAAGGGGGGCAATCAGCCCCAGCATTTT. The chain couples TRBV20-1 to TRBJ1-5, with TRBD1 as a possible D gene (6 bases). From germline, CDR1 is DFQATT and CDR2 SNEGSKA (reference sequence). The CDR3 loop spans 12 amino acids. V lost 4 bases and J 2 bases, leaving 6 bases between the germline ends.

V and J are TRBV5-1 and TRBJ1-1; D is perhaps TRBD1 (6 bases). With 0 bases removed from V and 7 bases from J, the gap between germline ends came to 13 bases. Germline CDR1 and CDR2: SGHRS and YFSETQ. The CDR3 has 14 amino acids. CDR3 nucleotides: TGCGCCAGCAGCTTGGAAACAGGGATAGGTGAAGCTTTCTTT. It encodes CASSLETGIGEAFF.